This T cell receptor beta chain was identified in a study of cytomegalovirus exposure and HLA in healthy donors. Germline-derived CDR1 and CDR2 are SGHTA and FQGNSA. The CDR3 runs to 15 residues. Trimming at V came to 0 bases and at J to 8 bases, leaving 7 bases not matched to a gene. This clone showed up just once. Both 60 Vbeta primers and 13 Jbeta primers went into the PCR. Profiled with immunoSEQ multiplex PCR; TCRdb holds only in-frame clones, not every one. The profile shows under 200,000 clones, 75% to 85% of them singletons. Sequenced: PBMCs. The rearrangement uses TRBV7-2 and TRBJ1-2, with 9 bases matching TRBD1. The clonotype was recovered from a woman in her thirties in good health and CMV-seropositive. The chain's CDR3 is CASSLATGQGGGYTF. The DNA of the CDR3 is TGTGCCAGCAGCTTAGCTACGGGACAGGGCGGGGGCTACACCTTC.